What follows is one T cell receptor (beta chain) and its context. Its specificity is unknown. This record comes from a study of cytomegalovirus exposure and HLA in healthy donors. Study-wide points: For most subjects, TCR beta sequences were reported to predict HLA-A and HLA-B alleles with accuracy. Relative to equally common others, HLA-associated TCR beta chains showed greater clonal expansion in a later analysis. Compared with the roughly 670-donor mean, an Asian-associated ancestry cluster reportedly had fewer N-insertions, according to a later analysis. A later analysis linked a missense DCLRE1C variant to TCR beta V- and J-gene trimming.

The study ran its PCR with 60 Vbeta and 13 Jbeta primers. TCRdb's copy holds only in-frame clones and misses some; the assay was immunoSEQ multiplex PCR. The repertoire holds around 140,000 clones, approximately 71% seen once, with about 1% in the top ten. This receptor was identified in a woman aged 55 to 70 in good health and CMV-seronegative. Specimen: PBMCs.

CDR3 residues: CASSSESRLRAYEQFF. The CDR3 region has the DNA TGTGCCAGCAGCTCAGAAAGTAGGCTCAGGGCTTATGAGCAGTTCTTC. V gene TRBV7-6 combines with J gene TRBJ2-1; tentatively, D is TRBD1 (5 bases). This CDR3 has 16 amino acids. The germline V gene has CDR1 SGHVS and CDR2 FNYEAQ. Trimming removed 4 bases at V and 8 bases at J, with 21 bases between.